One and the same sample provided the 11 T cell receptor beta chains below, sequenced in a study of control samples from healthy donors and cancer patients. Method: immunoSEQ multiplex PCR; TCRdb's copy keeps in-frame clones and lacks some. There are approximately 100,000 clones in the sample; roughly 84% occur only once, and about 2.1% lies in the top ten. The sequenced material came from blood. Receptors originate from a woman in her 40s in good health.

This chain links TRBV19 with TRBJ2-5; a possible D gene is TRBD2 (6 bases). Germline V gives CDR1 LNHDA, CDR2 SQIVND (reference sequence). Trimming pared 5 bases from V and 4 bases from J, leaving 14 bases between. This CDR3 is built from 14 residues. The CDR3 coding sequence is TGTGCCAGTAGTGCCGGGGGTCGGGGAGAGACCCAGTACTTC. Protein product: CASSAGGRGETQYF.

V and J are TRBV10-3 and TRBJ2-2; perhaps D is TRBD1 or TRBD2 (5 bases each). V shed 9 bases and J shed 1 base, with 12 bases lying between them. This CDR3 has 14 residues. Germline V CDR1 and CDR2: ENHRY, SYGVKD. CDR3 protein: CAMGTPENTGELFF. The CDR3, as DNA: TGTGCCATGGGGACCCCAGAGAACACCGGGGAGCTGTTTTTT.

V usage is TRBV7-8 and J usage is TRBJ1-5, with D perhaps TRBD1 (6 bases). Germline-derived CDR1 and CDR2 are SGHVS and FQNEAQ. This CDR3 has 16 residues. V was shortened by 1 base and J by 2 bases, with 12 bases between the two germline ends. CDR3 in amino acids: CASSLEQGLGNQPQHF. DNA for the CDR3: TGTGCCAGCAGCTTAGAACAGGGTCTTGGCAATCAGCCCCAGCATTTT.

The chain links TRBV7-9 to TRBJ2-5; 8 bases are a match to TRBD1. Germline CDR1 SEHNR, CDR2 FQNEAQ (reference sequence). Trimming at V came to 5 bases and at J to 4 bases, leaving 9 bases not matched to a gene. This CDR3 region has 15 residues. The CDR3 DNA sequence: TGTGCCAGCAGCCCCGGACAGGGATCAAGAGAGACCCAGTACTTC. As protein: CASSPGQGSRETQYF.

The chain carries TRBV5-6 and TRBJ2-7; TRBD1 matches 8 bases. The V segment lost 4 bases and the J segment 3 bases; nucleotides outside the gene matches: 12. Per the germline V gene, CDR1 is SGHDT and CDR2 is YYEEEE. The CDR3 loop spans 16 amino acids. The CDR3 sequence is CASSHYRTGFVYEQYF. As DNA, the CDR3 is TGTGCCAGCAGCCACTATCGGACAGGGTTCGTCTACGAGCAGTACTTC.

The V call is TRBV30, the J call TRBJ2-5; the match to TRBD2 covers 15 bases. This CDR3 region has 16 residues. Germline CDR1 is GTSNPN and CDR2 is SVGIG (reference sequence). The trim removed 0 bases at V and 2 bases at J, leaving 1 base unmatched. The CDR3 DNA follows: TGTGCCTGGAGTGTTGGGACTAGCGGGGGGCAAGAGACCCAGTACTTC. Translating it yields CAWSVGTSGGQETQYF.

This clone was seen a handful of times. The chain's CDR3 is CASSRGDRELNTEAFF. As DNA, the CDR3 is TGTGCCAGCAGCAGAGGGGACAGGGAATTGAACACTGAAGCTTTCTTT. The chain is built from TRBV9 and TRBJ1-1, with TRBD1 matching over 9 bases. The CDR3 loop spans 16 amino acids. Looked up from germline, CDR1 is SGDLS and CDR2 is YYNGEE. Losses at the gene ends were 4 bases for V and 0 bases for J; bases not matched to a gene: 7.

The chain links TRBV6-2 or TRBV6-3 to TRBJ2-4; no reliable D call. Germline CDR1 reads MNHEY; CDR2 reads SVGEGT. V shed 0 bases and J shed 2 bases, with 17 bases lying between them. The CDR3 sequence is 18 residues long. The CDR3 protein is CASSYSMFSFGPKNIQYF. The CDR3 coding sequence is TGTGCCAGCAGTTACTCGATGTTTTCCTTCGGGCCCAAAAACATTCAGTACTTC.

The rearrangement joins TRBV12-1 to TRBJ2-1; the table calls TRBD2, which could not be checked here. TRBV12-1 is a pseudogene segment. CDR3 length: 14 residues. The DNA of the CDR3 is TGTGCCAGCATCCCCCAATCGGGGGACAATGAGCAGTTCTTC. This sequence encodes CASIPQSGDNEQFF.

J is TRBJ2-7 and V is TRBV4-1, with D possibly TRBD2 on 7 matching bases. This CDR3 region has 19 residues. Per the germline V gene, CDR1 is MGHRA and CDR2 is YSYEKL. The ends were cut back, 3 bases at V and 2 bases at J, with 26 bases in the middle. As DNA, the CDR3 is TGCGCCAGCAGCCAGGGGGTGGGATCCGGGGGGCGATCCCCCTACGAGCAGTACTTC. Its translation is CASSQGVGSGGRSPYEQYF.

CDR3 region: CASSASGALQETQYF. CDR3 nucleotides: TGTGCCAGCAGCGCTTCTGGCGCCCTACAAGAGACCCAGTACTTC. The V call is TRBV9, the J call TRBJ2-5; D remains unclear. The CDR3 runs to 15 residues. Deletions cut 3 bases from V and 2 bases from J, with 14 bases between. CDR1 is SGDLS and CDR2 is YYNGEE in the germline V gene.